This T cell receptor beta chain was recovered during a study of breast tumors, draining lymph nodes, adjacent tissues. This clonotype appeared many times. No antigen is known for it. Breast cancer patients provided tissue from their axillary draining lymph nodes. TCRdb re-called the multiplex PCR reads through MiXCR, storing one row per CDR3 protein. The profile shows 270,000 or so distinct CDR3 sequences, about 30% of them singletons. Findings of the study overall: Compared with basal-like, luminal-like tumors shared significantly more repertoire with nontumor tissue. Tumor TCR diversity was below lymph nodes but above nontumor tissue. Most tumor T cells seemingly derive from lymph node, then expand in tumor. The lymph node origin of tumor T cells was framed as consistent with a hypothesis, not demonstrated.

Germline values: CDR1 MNHNS, CDR2 SASEGT. The ends lost 7 bases at V and 3 bases at J; junction bases unmatched: 5. The CDR3 extends over 14 amino acids. The TCR sequence derives from a female donor with breast cancer. Some clones in this sample may be carry-over from other donors' samples. The chain employs TRBV6-1 and TRBJ2-7; 11 bases align to TRBD2. The sequencing sample was made of axillary lymph node tissue. CDR3 region: CASISGLADYEQYF. The CDR3 DNA is TGTGCCAGCATATCGGGACTAGCGGACTACGAGCAGTACTTC.